The subject of this entry is one TCR beta chain. The data were produced by immunoSEQ multiplex PCR, yet TCRdb's version contains in-frame clones alone and is incomplete. The table has fewer than 350,000 clones, around 89% seen once. The data were obtained in a study of blood T cell repertoires in COVID-19. Unmatched junction bases numbered 10, after V lost 8 bases and J lost 4 bases. The germline V gene encodes CDR1 MDHEN and CDR2 SYDVKM. The CDR3 is 17 amino acids. Input material: PBMCs or T cells enriched from blood (not recorded which). The TCR was taken from a woman aged 18 to 35 with acute COVID-19. This rearrangement joins TRBV28 to TRBJ2-2; 13 positions match TRBD2. The DNA of the CDR3 is TGTGCCAGCGCCACTAGCGGGAGGGCCATTAGCACCGGGGAGCTGTTTTTT. Its protein product is CASATSGRAISTGELFF.